What follows describes a single T cell receptor beta chain. This record comes from a study of CD8 T cells in Susac syndrome. V was pared by 5 bases and J by 5 bases, with 12 bases between. The CDR3 totals 14 residues. Germline lookup yields CDR1 LNHDA and CDR2 SQIVND (reference sequence). The RNA input was roughly 0.45 to 1 ug, and it was reverse transcribed with random hexamers. MiXCR was run by TCRdb on the immunoSEQ multiplex PCR reads, yielding one entry per CDR3 protein. The sample yields some 450,000 distinct CDR3 sequences, more than 70% seen once. The rearrangement uses TRBV19 and TRBJ2-2, with D perhaps matching TRBD2 (5 bases). Input material: CD8+ T cells from PBMCs. The clonotype originates from a human donor with multiple sclerosis. The CDR3 here is CASSSEERTGELFF. In DNA, the CDR3 is TGTGCCAGTAGTTCCGAGGAGCGGACCGGGGAGCTGTTTTTT. Supplemented by reference TRBV19 and TRBJ2-2, the full variable domain reads DGGITQSPKYLFRKEGQNVTLSCEQNLNHDAMYWYRQDPGQGLRLIYYSQIVNDFQKGDIAEGYSVSREKKESFPLTVTSAQKNPTAFYLCASSSEERTGELFFGEGSRLTVL.